The 15 T cell receptor beta chains below were found in one sample sequenced in a study of cytomegalovirus exposure and HLA in healthy donors. The protocol was immunoSEQ multiplex PCR, while the TCRdb copy is restricted to in-frame clones and leaves out a portion. The sample records roughly 120,000 clones, approximately 90% being singletons. The sequencing input was PBMCs. These receptors originate from a woman aged 18-30 years in good health and CMV-seronegative.

This chain joins TRBV28 and TRBJ2-7, with 9 bases matching TRBD1. CDR3 length: 15 residues. J lost 3 bases, V lost 5 bases, and 8 bases had no gene match. CDR1 MDHEN and CDR2 SYDVKM come from the germline V gene. CDR3 residues: CASSTGGTGIYEQYF. The CDR3 DNA reads TGTGCCAGCAGTACGGGTGGGACAGGGATCTACGAGCAGTACTTC.

The J gene is TRBJ1-1, the V gene TRBV5-1; tentative D call: TRBD1 (6 bases). Trimming shortened V by 0 bases and J by 0 bases, and 9 bases separated the two germline ends. CDR1 SGHRS and CDR2 YFSETQ come from the germline V gene. CDR3 length: 15 amino acids. CDR3 sequence (DNA): TGCGCCAGCAGCTTGGCAGGGGCCCTGAACACTGAAGCTTTCTTT. This gives the protein CASSLAGALNTEAFF.

A single count supports this clone. The chain combines TRBV2 with TRBJ1-1; D is perhaps TRBD1 (6 bases). Trimming removed 4 bases at V and 8 bases at J, with 14 bases between. The CDR3 is 13 amino acids. CDR1 is SNHLY, CDR2 FYNNEI, per germline. CDR3 DNA sequence: TGTGCCAGCAGTGGGGGGCCTGGACAGGAAGCTTTCTTT. This gives the protein CASSGGPGQEAFF. Supplemented by reference TRBV2 and TRBJ1-1, the full variable domain reads EPEVTQTPSHQVTQMGQEVILRCVPISNHLYFYWYRQILGQKVEFLVSFYNNEISEKSEIFDDQFSVERPDGSNFTLKIRSTKLEDSAMYFCASSGGPGQEAFFGQGTRLTVV.

This chain uses TRBV14 with TRBJ2-5; 7 bases match TRBD1. Germline trimming cut 4 bases from V and 5 bases from J; bases unmatched to any gene: 4. This CDR3 contains 13 residues. Germline V gene lookup returns CDR1 SGHDN and CDR2 FVKESK. The CDR3 nucleotides are TGTGCCAGCAGCCGGGACAGCCACGAGACCCAGTACTTC. This translates into CASSRDSHETQYF.

Details on this clone: A read error may account for a junction end that differs from germline. This chain connects TRBV7-7 to TRBJ1-1, with D possibly matching TRBD1 (5 bases). The germline CDR1 and CDR2 sequences are SSHAT and FNYEAQ (reference sequence). The CDR3 is 13 amino acids. CDR3 nucleotides: TGTGCTAGCAGCACGACAGTTAACACTGAAGCTTTCTTT. Its protein is CASSTTVNTEAFF.

The J gene is TRBJ2-7, the V gene TRBV13; perhaps TRBD1 as D (5 bases). There are 17 residues in the CDR3. V lost 0 bases, J lost 5 bases, and 20 bases lay in between. The germline CDR1 and CDR2 sequences are PRHDT and FYEKMQ (reference sequence). The CDR3 nucleotides are TGTGCCAGCAGCTTAGGACGACTGGGAATGGCAGGGAACGAGCAGTACTTC. It specifies CASSLGRLGMAGNEQYF.

In this sample, this clone turned up once. The chain carries TRBV5-4 and TRBJ2-1, with TRBD1 matching over 7 bases. The V gene end was trimmed by 4 bases and the J gene end by 6 bases; junction bases not matched to a gene: 7. Germline CDR1 is SGHNT and CDR2 is YYREEE (reference sequence). This CDR3 contains 14 residues. The CDR3, as DNA: TGTGCCAGCAGCCCCTCGGACAGGAGCAATGAGCAGTTCTTC. It codes for CASSPSDRSNEQFF.

The CDR3 region has the DNA TGCGCCAGCAGCCAAGAGGGGGGGGATGCAACTAATGAAAAACTGTTTTTT. It specifies CASSQEGGDATNEKLFF. The V call is TRBV4-1, the J call TRBJ1-4; perhaps TRBD1 as D (5 bases). The germline V gene has CDR1 MGHRA and CDR2 YSYEKL. V was cut by 0 bases and J by 0 bases, with 11 bases left in between. The length of the CDR3 is 17 residues.

In regard to this clone: Other DNA sequences in this sample translate to the same CDR3. The DNA of the CDR3 is TGTGCCAGCAGTTTCCCAGGGAACACTGAAGCTTTCTTT. Translating gives CASSFPGNTEAFF. The rearrangement joins TRBV27 to TRBJ1-1; the D is unclear. CDR1 and CDR2 from the germline V gene are MNHEY and SMNVEV (reference sequence). The CDR3 length is 13 residues. Deletions cut 3 bases from V and 1 base from J, with 6 bases between.

The genes are TRBV5-6 and TRBJ1-5; 8 bases match TRBD1. J was trimmed by 2 bases and V by 4 bases; bases with no gene match: 5. CDR1 is SGHDT and CDR2 is YYEEEE in the germline V gene. CDR3 length equals 15 residues. Here the CDR3 DNA reads TGTGCCAGCAGCCGGACAGGGAAGGGCAATCAGCCCCAGCATTTT. Residues: CASSRTGKGNQPQHF.

The chain employs TRBV18 and TRBJ1-3; D gene ambiguous. The CDR3 runs 14 residues. The V gene lost 6 bases and the J gene lost 0 bases, with 9 bases spanning the gap. The germline gives CDR1 KGHSH, CDR2 LQKENI. The CDR3 spells CASSIRSSGNTIYF. DNA of the CDR3: TGTGCCAGCTCCATCCGGTCCTCTGGAAACACCATATATTTT.

In nucleotides, the CDR3 is TGTGCCAGCAGCTTAGCGCCGGTAACTAGCGGCTCCTACGAGCAGTACTTC. This codes for CASSLAPVTSGSYEQYF. This rearrangement joins TRBV11-1 to TRBJ2-7; 8 bases match TRBD2. CDR3 size: 17 residues. Germline V CDR1 and CDR2: SGHAT, FQDESV (reference sequence). The V segment lost 0 bases and the J segment 0 bases; nucleotides outside the gene matches: 7.

This rearrangement joins TRBV28 to TRBJ2-2, with 10 bases identical to TRBD1. This CDR3 spans 18 amino acids. CDR1 and CDR2 (germline): MDHEN, SYDVKM. Trimming cost V 4 bases and J 5 bases; bases outside gene matches: 13. Written as DNA, the CDR3 is TGTGCCAGCAGTTCTCCGGGACAGGGGAGACGTGGTACCGGGGAGCTGTTTTTT. Amino acid sequence: CASSSPGQGRRGTGELFF.

The gene calls are TRBV5-1 and TRBJ1-1; D uncertain. V was clipped by 4 bases and J by 0 bases, with 13 bases between them. The CDR3 totals 15 residues. Germline values: CDR1 SGHRS, CDR2 YFSETQ. The CDR3 coding sequence is TGCGCCAGCAGCATTCTTGGAGGCATGAACACTGAAGCTTTCTTT. Translation: CASSILGGMNTEAFF.

Only one count was recorded for this clone. The chain employs TRBV15 and TRBJ1-1; D call uncertain. V dropped 3 bases and J dropped 6 bases, with 14 bases sitting between them. Per germline, CDR1 LNHNV and CDR2 YYDKDF (reference sequence). This CDR3 spans 14 amino acids. The CDR3 coding sequence is TGTGCCACCAGCAGTGCGCTCGGGGTCTCTGAAGCTTTCTTT. This sequence encodes CATSSALGVSEAFF.